This T cell receptor beta chain derives from a study of blood T cells in healthy people across ages. Germline V gene data show CDR1 as MDHEN and CDR2 as SYDVKM. The CDR3 extends over 17 amino acids. Comments on this clonotype: At one end, the junction sequence differs from germline, possibly due to a read error.

A second about 6 to 11 cycle PCR used barcoded and J-beta primers. Each of the cDNA molecules was tagged by a template-switch adaptor with 12 random nucleotides. TCRdb re-analysed the 5' RACE reads in MiXCR, keeping a single row per CDR3 protein. This repertoire shows hundreds of thousands of distinct CDR3 sequences, 27% found once; its top ten account for over 3.5%. The same sample was also studied in work on T cells of mothers and their children.

The sequenced sample was blood. This clonotype originated in a boy aged 2 to 10 in good health. J is TRBJ1-1 and V is TRBV28; D gene unclear. DNA for the CDR3: TGTGCCCGCAGCCTCGAATTGGCTACACGGGGGAACACTGAAGCTTTCTTT. Its protein product is CARSLELATRGNTEAFF.